Below, 15 T cell receptor beta chains from the same sample are listed, as sequenced in a study of blood T cell repertoires in COVID-19. TCRdb's copy holds only in-frame clones and misses some; the assay was immunoSEQ multiplex PCR. In the table there are roughly 42,000 clones, approximately 79% of which are singletons. The sample taken for sequencing was peripheral blood. These receptors all stem from a woman older than 75 with acute or convalescent COVID-19.

The chain uses TRBV7-2 and TRBJ1-1, with no clear D. The CDR3 is 13 amino acids. Germline CDR1 and CDR2: SGHTA and FQGNSA. V was clipped by 4 bases and J by 1 base, with 7 bases between them. CDR3: CASSSPGNTEAFF. CDR3 coding DNA: TGTGCCAGCAGCTCCCCCGGGAACACTGAAGCTTTCTTT. Complete variable domain (other parts from reference TRBV7-2 and TRBJ1-1): GAGVSQSPSNKVTEKGKDVELRCDPISGHTALYWYRQSLGQGLEFLIYFQGNSAPDKSGLPSDRFSAERTGGSVSTLTIQRTQQEDSAVYLCASSSPGNTEAFFGQGTRLTVV.

The rearrangement uses TRBV7-2 and TRBJ2-7, with 9 bases lining up with TRBD2. The CDR3 runs to 15 residues. V shed 6 bases, J shed 1 base, and the junction held 7 bases outside the gene matches. The germline gives CDR1 SGHTA, CDR2 FQGNSA. In nucleotides, the CDR3 is TGTGCCAGCAGACTAGGACTAGCGATTTCCTACGAGCAGTACTTC. This codes for CASRLGLAISYEQYF.

This clone showed up just once. This chain connects TRBV5-1 to TRBJ1-1, with D uncertain. V was pared by 6 bases and J by 1 base, with 19 bases between. The CDR3 is 16 residues long. Germline CDR1 SGHRS, CDR2 YFSETQ. CDR3 protein: CASTETGGNWNTEAFF. The DNA of the CDR3 is TGCGCCAGCACCGAGACGGGAGGGAACTGGAACACTGAAGCTTTCTTT.

The rearrangement uses TRBV7-8 and TRBJ2-7; D is unclear. Germline values: CDR1 SGHVS, CDR2 FQNEAQ. Deletions cut 4 bases from V and 2 bases from J, with 3 bases between. The CDR3 covers 11 residues. CDR3 amino acids: CASSSTYEQYF. CDR3 nucleotides: TGTGCCAGCAGCTCTACCTACGAGCAGTACTTC.

As DNA, the CDR3 is TGCAGTGCAGGGGACTACAATGAGCAGTTCTTC. This sequence encodes CSAGDYNEQFF. The V call is TRBV20-1, the J call TRBJ2-1, with TRBD1 as a possible D gene (5 bases). CDR3 length: 11 residues. The germline V and J ends were trimmed by 6 bases and 3 bases, with 6 bases remaining between them. Per germline, CDR1 DFQATT and CDR2 SNEGSKA (reference sequence).

In this sample, this clone turned up once. This chain connects TRBV7-2 to TRBJ2-2; 15 positions match TRBD2. This CDR3 has 18 amino acids. The germline V gene has CDR1 SGHTA and CDR2 FQGNSA. V lost 5 bases, J lost 6 bases, and 10 bases stayed unmatched. CDR3 in amino acids: CASSQPGLAGGKAGELFF. The CDR3 DNA reads TGTGCCAGCAGCCAACCGGGACTAGCGGGAGGCAAAGCCGGGGAGCTGTTTTTT.

This chain joins TRBV27 and TRBJ2-7; 13 positions agree with TRBD2. With V trimmed by 6 bases and J by 7 bases, 18 bases remained unmatched. CDR3 size: 18 residues. Germline V gene data show CDR1 as MNHEY and CDR2 as SMNVEV (reference sequence). Here the CDR3 DNA reads TGTGCCAGCAGCTCACTAGCGGGAGGGCCAGGCGAATCCGGTGAGCAGTACTTC. Translation: CASSSLAGGPGESGEQYF.

This sequence joins TRBV10-1 and TRBJ2-5; the D gene is possibly TRBD1 (5 bases). The CDR3 extends over 18 amino acids. The V gene's germline CDR1 is WNHNN and CDR2 SYGVQD (reference sequence). The V gene lost 3 bases and the J gene lost 2 bases, with 22 bases spanning the gap. DNA for the CDR3: TGCGCCAGCAGTGAAGGGGCTGTCCCTGACAACGAACAAGAGACCCAGTACTTC. Translation: CASSEGAVPDNEQETQYF.

This chain joins TRBV6-2 or TRBV6-3 and TRBJ1-5, with 11 bases lining up with TRBD1. Germline V gene sequence: CDR1 MNHEY, CDR2 SVGEGT. CDR3 length: 14 residues. After removal of 6 bases from V and 6 bases from J, the junction contained 4 bases not matched to a gene. In DNA form, the CDR3 reads TGTGCCAGCAGCCCAGGACAGGGGGCTCAGCCCCAGCATTTT. Translation: CASSPGQGAQPQHF.

This clone was detected once. V is TRBV19 and J is TRBJ2-7, with D perhaps TRBD2 (7 bases). CDR1 and CDR2 (germline): LNHDA, SQIVND (reference sequence). Trimming took 10 bases from V and 5 from J, leaving 21 bases between them. CDR3 size: 14 residues. The CDR3 DNA is TGTGCCACACGTTTGGGGGGGCAGGGGAACGAGCAGTACTTC. Encoded protein: CATRLGGQGNEQYF.

The rearrangement links TRBV6-6 to TRBJ2-7, with TRBD1 identical over 7 bases. This CDR3 spans 13 amino acids. With V trimmed by 10 bases and J by 3 bases, 9 bases remained unmatched. The germline V gene encodes CDR1 MNHNY and CDR2 SVGAGI (reference sequence). The CDR3 DNA reads as TGTGCCACCGCGTCCCAGGGGGTCTACGAGCAGTACTTC. This encodes CATASQGVYEQYF.

V and J are TRBV7-3 and TRBJ2-1; TRBD1 aligns across 8 bases. From germline, CDR1 is SGHTA and CDR2 FQGTGA. The junction had 3 bases not matched to a gene; V was cut back by 3 bases and J by 5 bases. The CDR3 contains 14 residues. CDR3 residues: CASSLDRVNNEQFF. CDR3 coding DNA: TGTGCCAGCAGCTTGGACAGGGTCAACAATGAGCAGTTCTTC.

The CDR3 is CASSETGVGGYTF. In DNA, the CDR3 is TGTGCCAGCAGTGAGACAGGGGTGGGCGGCTACACCTTC. The rearrangement joins TRBV6-4 to TRBJ1-2; 8 bases line up with TRBD1. CDR3 size: 13 residues. Per the germline V gene, CDR1 is MRHNA and CDR2 is SNTAGT. After removal of 3 bases from V and 8 bases from J, the junction contained 5 bases not matched to a gene.

V gene TRBV11-3 combines with J gene TRBJ1-1, with D maybe TRBD1 (5 bases). Germline CDR1 SGHNT, CDR2 YENEEA. V was cut by 2 bases and J by 1 base, with 8 bases left in between. CDR3 length: 14 amino acids. CDR3: CASSLRGGNTEAFF. The CDR3 DNA sequence: TGTGCCAGCAGCTTAAGGGGAGGGAACACTGAAGCTTTCTTT. The full variable domain, its missing parts supplied by reference TRBV11-3 and TRBJ1-1, is EAGVVQSPRYKIIEKKQPVAFWCNPISGHNTLYWYLQNLGQGPELLIRYENEEAVDDSQLPKDRFSAERLKGVDSTLKIQPAELGDSAVYLCASSLRGGNTEAFFGQGTRLTVV.

Here the CDR3 reads CASSPQRGERQYF. In nucleotides, the CDR3 is TGTGCCAGCAGCCCCCAGCGGGGGGAACGGCAGTATTTT. The genes are TRBV7-2 and TRBJ2-3; TRBD2 matches at 9 bases. The CDR3 is made up of 13 amino acids. CDR1 is SGHTA, CDR2 FQGNSA, per germline. The V gene end was trimmed by 5 bases and the J gene end by 11 bases; junction bases not matched to a gene: 8.